This T cell receptor (beta chain) was recorded in a study of regulatory T cells in long-lasting Graves disease. Study results and limitations: Newly diagnosed patients shared 750 to 1,000 public clonotypes; persistent patients shared approximately 2,700. Compared with new cases, persistent Graves' patients showed reduced TCR diversity.

With regard to this clonotype: Its antigen remains unidentified.

Combining iRepertoire HTBI primers with Arm-PCR of CDR3 regions, the authors built TCR beta libraries. TCRdb used MiXCR to reprocess the multiplex PCR reads, holding one entry per CDR3 protein. There are fewer than 650,000 distinct CDR3 sequences in the sample; approximately 16% occur only once, and around 12% lies in the top ten. Time point meaning: newly diagnosed GD, antithyroid drugs for less than 3 months. PBMCs provided the RNA from which the TCR library was made. Trimming removed 3 bases from V and 3 bases from J, with 15 bases in between. The CDR3 totals 16 residues. CDR1 is SGHTA and CDR2 is FQGTGA in the germline V gene. The same sample was also used in a study of T cells in Graves' hyperthyroidism and ophthalmopathy.

The sequencing used peripheral blood mononuclear cells (PBMCs), collected at new diagnosis, from a patient treated with antithyroid drugs. The receptor was derived from a man younger than 35 with Graves disease. The V gene is TRBV7-3, the J gene TRBJ1-5; D possibly corresponds to TRBD1 (6 bases). In DNA form, the CDR3 reads TGTGCCAGCAGCTTCTCACAGGGAACTAACAATCAGCCCCAGCATTTT. Protein product: CASSFSQGTNNQPQHF.